This T cell receptor (beta chain) was identified during a study of metastatic and nonmetastatic thyroid tumors. Whole-study context: Patients with malignant and benign thyroid disease provided blood and tumor or nodule tissue, whose repertoires were compared. The study's findings and limits: For both blood and tumor, malignant thyroid tumors reportedly showed significantly higher TCR beta diversity than benign nodules did.

In the source study's methods: A classifier of distant metastasis in papillary thyroid cancer was built from CDR3 differences (across clinicopathological groups). TCRdb re-analyzed the PCR reads through MiXCR. The V and J calls, along with clone size, are taken from TCRdb and not from the paper's own processing. Altogether around 20,000 clones are present, around a third being singletons, with the ten largest covering about 20%. To note about this clone: Antigen unknown.

Nobody among the patients had been given any treatment before thyroid surgery. The germline V and J ends were trimmed by 4 bases and 0 bases, with 14 bases remaining between them. This CDR3 region has 16 residues. The sequencing sample was made of adjacent normal tissue. This chain connects TRBV12-3 or TRBV12-4 to TRBJ2-3; D possibly corresponds to TRBD2 (6 bases). The clonotype originates from a female donor with papillary thyroid cancer or a benign thyroid nodule (not recorded which). Some clones in this sample may be carry-over from other donors' samples. This CDR3 reads CASSSYRGSSTDTQYF. The CDR3 coding sequence is TGTGCCAGCAGTTCATACCGGGGGAGTAGCACAGATACGCAGTATTTT.